This TCR beta chain is from a study of PD-1 blockade in classical Hodgkin lymphoma. Study-wide results and limits: When set against healthy donors, newly diagnosed patients were reported to show lower baseline TCR diversity. Lower baseline TCR diversity marked trial partial responders and progressors.

Germline V gene sequence: CDR1 MNHEY, CDR2 SVGAGI. The CDR3 length is 16 residues. The J segment lost 6 bases and the V segment lost 2 bases, leaving 9 bases of the junction unmatched. In regard to this clone: Its antigen is unidentified.

Clones were read by immunoSEQ multiplex PCR, and TCRdb kept only the in-frame ones, dropping some. The sample contains under 30,000 clones, roughly 80% of which appear only once. Relapses following autologous stem cell transplantation were seen in all patients, with brentuximab vedotin exposure varying. Magnetic negative selection served to purify CD4+ T cells out of PBMCs that had been thawed. Best responses were complete response, partial response or progressive disease. The sequencing here drew on CD4+ T cells from blood, taken at baseline. The clonotype comes from a human donor with classical Hodgkin lymphoma. The chain joins TRBV6-5 to TRBJ2-1; TRBD1 matches 8 bases. CDR3 DNA sequence: TGTGCCAGCAGTTACCTGACAGGACAGGGCTTCAATGAGCAGTTCTTC. It encodes CASSYLTGQGFNEQFF.